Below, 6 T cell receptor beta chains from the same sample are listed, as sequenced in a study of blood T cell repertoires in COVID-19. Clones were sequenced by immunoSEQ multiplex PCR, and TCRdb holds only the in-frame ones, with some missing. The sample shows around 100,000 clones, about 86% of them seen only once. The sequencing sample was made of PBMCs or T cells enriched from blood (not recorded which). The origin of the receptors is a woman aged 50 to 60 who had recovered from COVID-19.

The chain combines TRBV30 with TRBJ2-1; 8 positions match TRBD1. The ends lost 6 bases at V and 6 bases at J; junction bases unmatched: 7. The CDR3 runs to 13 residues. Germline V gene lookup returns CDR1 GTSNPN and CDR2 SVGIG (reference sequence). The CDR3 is CACDRGKGNEQFF. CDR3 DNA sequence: TGTGCCTGTGACAGGGGAAAAGGCAATGAGCAGTTCTTC.

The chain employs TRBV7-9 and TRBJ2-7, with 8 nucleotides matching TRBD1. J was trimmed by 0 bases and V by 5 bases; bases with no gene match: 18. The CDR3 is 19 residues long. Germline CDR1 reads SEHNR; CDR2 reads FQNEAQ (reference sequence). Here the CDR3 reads CASSGIRGQGASGSYEQYF. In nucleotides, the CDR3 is TGTGCCAGCAGCGGGATTAGGGGCCAGGGGGCGAGCGGCTCCTACGAGCAGTACTTC.

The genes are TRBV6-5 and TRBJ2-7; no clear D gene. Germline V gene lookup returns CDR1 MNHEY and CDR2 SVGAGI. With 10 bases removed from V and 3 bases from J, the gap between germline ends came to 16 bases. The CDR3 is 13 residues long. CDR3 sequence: CATLESRGYEQYF. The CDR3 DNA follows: TGTGCCACCTTGGAGAGTCGCGGCTACGAGCAGTACTTC.

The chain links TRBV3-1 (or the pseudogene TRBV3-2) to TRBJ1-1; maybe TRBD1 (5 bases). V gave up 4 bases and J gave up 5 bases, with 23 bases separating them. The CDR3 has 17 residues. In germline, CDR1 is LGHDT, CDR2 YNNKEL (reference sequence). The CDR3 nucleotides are TGTGCCAGCAGCCTTCAGTTCTCGGGGTTTCGGGGGACTGAAGCTTTCTTT. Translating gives CASSLQFSGFRGTEAFF.

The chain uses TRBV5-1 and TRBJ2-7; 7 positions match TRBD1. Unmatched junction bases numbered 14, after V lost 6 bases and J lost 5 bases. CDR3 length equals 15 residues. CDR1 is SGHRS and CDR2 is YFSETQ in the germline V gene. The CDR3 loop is CASIPTPGQFDEQYF. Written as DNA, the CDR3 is TGCGCCAGCATACCAACCCCGGGACAGTTCGACGAGCAGTACTTC. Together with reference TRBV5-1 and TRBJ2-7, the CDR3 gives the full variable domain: KAGVTQTPRYLIKTRGQQVTLSCSPISGHRSVSWYQQTPGQGLQFLFEYFSETQRNKGNFPGRFSGRQFSNSRSEMNVSTLELGDSALYLCASIPTPGQFDEQYFGPGTRLTVT.

In nucleotides, the CDR3 is TGTGCCAGCAGCCTCCGGAGGGACTTTAGCCCAGATACGCAGTATTTT. Its protein product is CASSLRRDFSPDTQYF. The rearrangement uses TRBV11-2 and TRBJ2-3, with D tentatively TRBD2 (6 bases). The V gene lost 5 bases and the J gene lost 4 bases, with 19 bases spanning the gap. CDR1 SGHAT and CDR2 FQNNGV come from the germline V gene. The CDR3 is 16 residues long.